Listed here are 14 T cell receptor beta chains from one sample, sequenced in a study of CD4 T cells in relation to SARS-CoV-2 and coronaviruses. For these TCRs, the target antigens are not known. Before the COVID-19 pandemic, during about 2010-2019, CD4+ T cells were taken from unexposed donors. Isolation of CD4+ T cells took place after around eleven days in culture. The protocol was immunoSEQ multiplex PCR, while the TCRdb copy is restricted to in-frame clones and leaves out a portion. The top ten clones hold 15% to 20% of a sample with fewer than 25,000 clones, around 70% of them seen once. Source material: CD4+ T cells from PBMCs, cultured in vitro. The receptors shown here come from a human donor in good health.

The chain links TRBV9 to TRBJ2-1, with 9 positions matching TRBD2. In germline, CDR1 is SGDLS, CDR2 YYNGEE. Germline trimming cut 0 bases from V and 8 bases from J; bases unmatched to any gene: 12. The CDR3 length is 17 residues. The CDR3 sequence is CASSVDLAGEGGHEQFF. The CDR3, as DNA: TGTGCCAGCAGCGTAGACTTAGCGGGAGAGGGTGGGCATGAGCAGTTCTTC.

This chain links TRBV7-9 with TRBJ2-3, with a weak D call TRBD1 (5 bases). CDR3 length: 15 amino acids. Looked up from germline, CDR1 is SEHNR and CDR2 is FQNEAQ (reference sequence). V gave up 5 bases and J gave up 0 bases, with 12 bases separating them. The CDR3 sequence is CASSQGALSTDTQYF. The CDR3 coding sequence is TGTGCCAGCAGCCAAGGGGCATTAAGCACAGATACGCAGTATTTT. Drawing the rest from reference TRBV7-9 and TRBJ2-3, the complete variable domain is DTGVSQNPRHKITKRGQNVTFRCDPISEHNRLYWYRQTLGQGPEFLTYFQNEAQLEKSRLLSDRFSAERPKGSFSTLEIQRTEQGDSAMYLCASSQGALSTDTQYFGPGTRLTVL.

The chain recombines TRBV7-9 with TRBJ2-5; D may be TRBD1 or TRBD2 (5 bases each). The V gene lost 2 bases and the J gene lost 5 bases, with 9 bases spanning the gap. The CDR3 runs to 13 residues. CDR1 and CDR2 from the germline V gene are SEHNR and FQNEAQ (reference sequence). CDR3 amino acids: CASSLRGEETQYF. CDR3 nucleotides: TGTGCCAGCAGCTTAAGGGGAGAGGAGACCCAGTACTTC.

This clone has a handful of counts. This chain links TRBV2 with TRBJ2-2, with 8 bases identical to TRBD1. The CDR3 loop spans 15 amino acids. With 6 bases clipped from V and 5 bases from J, the junction kept 8 bases outside the gene matches. CDR1 and CDR2 (germline): SNHLY, FYNNEI. CDR3 sequence reads: CASSADRAGTGELFF. DNA of the CDR3: TGTGCCAGCAGCGCGGACAGGGCCGGGACCGGGGAGCTGTTTTTT.

The V gene is TRBV27, the J gene TRBJ1-2; the D is unclear. Trimming took 2 bases from V and 0 from J, leaving 10 bases between them. CDR3 length equals 15 residues. The germline gives CDR1 MNHEY, CDR2 SMNVEV (reference sequence). The CDR3 protein is CASSLDPRPNYGYTF. CDR3 sequence (DNA): TGTGCCAGCAGTTTAGACCCCCGACCTAACTATGGCTACACCTTC.

The table lists this clone with a few counts. This CDR3 reads CASSIWRTGGTATF. CDR3 coding DNA: TGTGCCAGTAGTATTTGGCGAACAGGGGGGACTGCCACCTTC. V gene TRBV19 combines with J gene TRBJ1-2; TRBD1 agrees at 8 bases. This CDR3 is 14 amino acids long. The germline V gene encodes CDR1 LNHDA and CDR2 SQIVND (reference sequence). V lost 3 bases, J lost 13 bases, and 13 bases stayed unmatched.

The rearrangement links TRBV5-1 to TRBJ1-1; 9 bases are a match to TRBD1. The CDR3 is made up of 14 amino acids. V was pared by 4 bases and J by 7 bases, with 8 bases of the junction left unmatched. Germline CDR1 reads SGHRS; CDR2 reads YFSETQ. The CDR3 spells CASSTPGQGFEAFF. The CDR3 coding sequence is TGCGCCAGCAGCACGCCGGGACAGGGATTTGAAGCTTTCTTT. The full variable domain, completed using reference TRBV5-1 and TRBJ1-1, is KAGVTQTPRYLIKTRGQQVTLSCSPISGHRSVSWYQQTPGQGLQFLFEYFSETQRNKGNFPGRFSGRQFSNSRSEMNVSTLELGDSALYLCASSTPGQGFEAFFGQGTRLTVV.

The CDR3 region is CASSQLGAGPEQFF. The CDR3 DNA reads TGCGCCAGCAGCCAACTGGGCGCTGGGCCTGAGCAGTTCTTC. The V gene is TRBV4-3, the J gene TRBJ2-1, with D uncertain. This CDR3 has 14 amino acids. V shed 2 bases and J shed 9 bases, with 14 bases lying between them. From germline, CDR1 is LGHNA and CDR2 YSLEER.

In DNA form, the CDR3 reads TGTGCCAGCAGCTTAGCGTCTTGGTACGAGCAGTACTTC. Its protein product is CASSLASWYEQYF. The chain employs TRBV7-8 and TRBJ2-7; no firm D call. The V end lost 0 bases, the J end lost 4 bases, and 7 bases lay between the germline ends. CDR1 is SGHVS and CDR2 is FQNEAQ in the germline V gene. The CDR3 sequence is 13 residues long.

In this sample, this clone turned up a few times. The rearrangement links TRBV14 to TRBJ2-5; perhaps TRBD2 as D (5 bases). The V gene lost 2 bases and the J gene lost 4 bases, with 11 bases spanning the gap. This CDR3 comprises 14 residues. Germline CDR1 and CDR2: SGHDN and FVKESK. The CDR3: CASSQIRDRETQYF. The CDR3 region has the DNA TGTGCCAGCAGCCAAATACGGGATAGAGAGACCCAGTACTTC.

The genes are TRBV7-2 and TRBJ1-3, with D perhaps matching TRBD1 (6 bases). Germline V gene lookup returns CDR1 SGHTA and CDR2 FQGNSA. V dropped 4 bases and J dropped 0 bases, with 13 bases sitting between them. This CDR3 has 16 amino acids. The CDR3 sequence is CASSSRQALSGNTIYF. The CDR3 nucleotides are TGTGCCAGCAGCTCCCGACAGGCCCTCTCTGGAAACACCATATATTTT.

The chain joins TRBV6-5 to TRBJ1-2, with D tentatively TRBD1 (6 bases). The V gene lost 4 bases and the J gene lost 4 bases, with 13 bases spanning the gap. Germline loops: CDR1 MNHEY, CDR2 SVGAGI. The CDR3 has 14 amino acids. CDR3 nucleotides: TGTGCCAGCAGTTCCTCGGGACATTTCTATGGCTACACCTTC. It encodes CASSSSGHFYGYTF.

This clone was seen only a few times. The chain is built from TRBV7-2 and TRBJ2-2; either TRBD1 or TRBD2 may supply D (5 bases each). The germline V gene has CDR1 SGHTA and CDR2 FQGNSA. The CDR3 loop spans 16 amino acids. Trimming shortened V by 6 bases and J by 4 bases, and 18 bases separated the two germline ends. CDR3 in amino acids: CASRPPGLALTGELFF. The CDR3 nucleotides read TGTGCCAGCAGACCACCAGGGCTAGCCCTCACCGGGGAGCTGTTTTTT.

This chain joins TRBV12-3 or TRBV12-4 and TRBJ1-2; D remains unclear. V shed 8 bases and J shed 5 bases, with 12 bases lying between them. CDR3 size: 12 residues. The CDR3, as DNA: TGTGCCAGCGCCCGTGGGGAATATGGCTACACCTTC. Residues: CASARGEYGYTF.